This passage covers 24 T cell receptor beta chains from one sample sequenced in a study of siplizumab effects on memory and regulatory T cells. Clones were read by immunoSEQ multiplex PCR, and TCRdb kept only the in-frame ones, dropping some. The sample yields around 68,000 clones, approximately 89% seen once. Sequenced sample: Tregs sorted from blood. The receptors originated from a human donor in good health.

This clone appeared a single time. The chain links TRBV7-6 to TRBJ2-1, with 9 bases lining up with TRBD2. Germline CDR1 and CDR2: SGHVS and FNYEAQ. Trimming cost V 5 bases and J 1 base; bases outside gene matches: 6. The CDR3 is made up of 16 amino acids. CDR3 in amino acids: CASSVLTSGSYNEQFF. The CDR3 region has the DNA TGTGCCAGCAGCGTTCTGACTAGCGGATCCTACAATGAGCAGTTCTTC.

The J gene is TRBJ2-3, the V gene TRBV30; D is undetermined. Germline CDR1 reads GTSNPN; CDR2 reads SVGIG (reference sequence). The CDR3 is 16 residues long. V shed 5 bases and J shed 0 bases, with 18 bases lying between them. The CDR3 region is CAWRTQDLLSTDTQYF. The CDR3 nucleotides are TGTGCCTGGCGGACCCAAGACCTCCTCAGCACAGATACGCAGTATTTT.

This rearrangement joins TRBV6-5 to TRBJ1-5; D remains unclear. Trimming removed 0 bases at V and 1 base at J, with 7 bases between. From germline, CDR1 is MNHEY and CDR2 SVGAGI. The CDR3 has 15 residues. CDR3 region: CASSYSASSNQPQHF. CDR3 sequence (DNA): TGTGCCAGCAGTTACTCGGCCTCAAGCAATCAGCCCCAGCATTTT.

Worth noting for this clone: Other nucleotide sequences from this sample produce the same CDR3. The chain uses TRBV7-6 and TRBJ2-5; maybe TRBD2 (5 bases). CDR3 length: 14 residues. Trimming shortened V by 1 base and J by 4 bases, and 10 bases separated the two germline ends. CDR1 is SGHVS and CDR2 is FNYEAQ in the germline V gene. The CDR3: CASSLERERETQYF. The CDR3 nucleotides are TGTGCCAGCAGCTTAGAAAGGGAGAGAGAGACCCAGTACTTC. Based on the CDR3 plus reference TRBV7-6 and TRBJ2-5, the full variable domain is GAGVSQSPRYKVTKRGQDVALRCDPISGHVSLYWYRQALGQGPEFLTYFNYEAQQDKSGLPNDRFSAERPEGSISTLTIQRTEQRDSAMYRCASSLERERETQYFGPGTRLLVL.

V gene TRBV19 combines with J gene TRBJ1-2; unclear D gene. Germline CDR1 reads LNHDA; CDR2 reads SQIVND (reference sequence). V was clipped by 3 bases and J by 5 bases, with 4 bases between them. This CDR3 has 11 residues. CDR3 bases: TGTGCCAGTAGTATTAATTATGGCTACACCTTC. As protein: CASSINYGYTF.

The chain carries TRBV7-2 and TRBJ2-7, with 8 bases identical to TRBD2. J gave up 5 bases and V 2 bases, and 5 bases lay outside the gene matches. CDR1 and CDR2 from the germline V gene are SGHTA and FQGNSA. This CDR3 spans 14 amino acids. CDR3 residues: CASSLWAGGDEQYF. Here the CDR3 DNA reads TGTGCCAGCAGCTTATGGGCGGGAGGCGACGAGCAGTACTTC.

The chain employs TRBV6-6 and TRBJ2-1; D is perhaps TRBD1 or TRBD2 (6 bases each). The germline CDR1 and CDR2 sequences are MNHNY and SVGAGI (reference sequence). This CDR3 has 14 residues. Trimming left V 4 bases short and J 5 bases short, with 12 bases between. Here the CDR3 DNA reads TGTGCCAGCAGTTCCCTAGGGGGGAACAATGAGCAGTTCTTC. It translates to CASSSLGGNNEQFF.

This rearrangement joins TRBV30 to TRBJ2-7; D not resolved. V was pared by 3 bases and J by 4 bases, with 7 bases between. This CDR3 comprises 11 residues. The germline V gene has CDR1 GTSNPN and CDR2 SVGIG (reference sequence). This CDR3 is CAWSKQYEQYF. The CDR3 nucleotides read TGTGCCTGGAGCAAACAGTACGAGCAGTACTTC.

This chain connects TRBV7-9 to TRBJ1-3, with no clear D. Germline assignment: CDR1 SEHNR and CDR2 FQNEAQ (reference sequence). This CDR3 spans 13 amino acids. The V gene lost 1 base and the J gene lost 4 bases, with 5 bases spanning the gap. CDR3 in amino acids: CASSLVRGNTIYF. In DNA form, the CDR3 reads TGTGCCAGCAGCTTAGTGCGGGGAAACACCATATATTTT.

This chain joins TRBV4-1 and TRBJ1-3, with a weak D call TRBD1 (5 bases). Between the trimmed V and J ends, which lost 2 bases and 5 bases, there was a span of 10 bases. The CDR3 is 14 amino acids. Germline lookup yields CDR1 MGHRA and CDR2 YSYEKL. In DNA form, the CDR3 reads TGCGCCAGCAGCCAACTTTGGGGCAGAAACACCATATATTTT. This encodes CASSQLWGRNTIYF.

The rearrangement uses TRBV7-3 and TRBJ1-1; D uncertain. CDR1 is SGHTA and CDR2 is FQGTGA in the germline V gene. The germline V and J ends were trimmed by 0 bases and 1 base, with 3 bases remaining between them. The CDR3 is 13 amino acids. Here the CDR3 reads CASSLTKNTEAFF. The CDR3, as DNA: TGTGCCAGCAGCTTAACAAAGAACACTGAAGCTTTCTTT.

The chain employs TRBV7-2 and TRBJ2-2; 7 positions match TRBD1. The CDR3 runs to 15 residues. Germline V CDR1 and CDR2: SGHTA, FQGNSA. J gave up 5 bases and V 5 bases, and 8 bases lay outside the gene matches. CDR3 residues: CASSLQGGETGELFF. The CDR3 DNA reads TGTGCCAGCAGCCTCCAAGGGGGCGAGACCGGGGAGCTGTTTTTT.

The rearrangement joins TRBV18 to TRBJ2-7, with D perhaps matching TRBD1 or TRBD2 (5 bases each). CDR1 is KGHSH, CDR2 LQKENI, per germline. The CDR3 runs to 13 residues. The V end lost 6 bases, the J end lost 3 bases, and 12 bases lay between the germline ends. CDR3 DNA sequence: TGTGCCAGCTCGTCCGGGACGGACTACGAGCAGTACTTC. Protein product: CASSSGTDYEQYF.

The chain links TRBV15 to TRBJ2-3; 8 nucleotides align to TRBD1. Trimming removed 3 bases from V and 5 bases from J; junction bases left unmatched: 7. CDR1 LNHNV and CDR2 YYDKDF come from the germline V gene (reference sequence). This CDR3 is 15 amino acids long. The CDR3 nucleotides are TGTGCCACCAGCAGGCTCGGACAGGGAGAAGATACGCAGTATTTT. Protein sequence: CATSRLGQGEDTQYF. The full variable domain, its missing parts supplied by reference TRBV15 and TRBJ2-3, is DAMVIQNPRYQVTQFGKPVTLSCSQTLNHNVMYWYQQKSSQAPKLLFHYYDKDFNNEADTPDNFQSRRPNTSFCFLDIRSPGLGDTAMYLCATSRLGQGEDTQYFGPGTRLTVL.

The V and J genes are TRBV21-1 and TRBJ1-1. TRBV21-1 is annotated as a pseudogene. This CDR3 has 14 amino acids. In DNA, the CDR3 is TGTGCCAGCAGCAAAGGGATGGGGGGGACTGAAGCTTTCTTT. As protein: CASSKGMGGTEAFF.

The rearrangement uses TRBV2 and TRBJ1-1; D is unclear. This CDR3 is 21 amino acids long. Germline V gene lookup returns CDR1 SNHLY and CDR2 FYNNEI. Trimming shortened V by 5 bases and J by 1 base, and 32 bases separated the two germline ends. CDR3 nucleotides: TGTGCCAGCAGTAAGAACTACATATCCCGGGCCCTAGCCGGGAAGAACACTGAAGCTTTCTTT. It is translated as CASSKNYISRALAGKNTEAFF.

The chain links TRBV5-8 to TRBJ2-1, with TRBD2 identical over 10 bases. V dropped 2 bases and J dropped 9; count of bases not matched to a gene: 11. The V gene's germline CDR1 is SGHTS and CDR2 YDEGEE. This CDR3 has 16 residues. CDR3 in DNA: TGTGCCAGCAGCTTTTGGAGGTCTAGCGGGAGTACTGAGCAGTTCTTC. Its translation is CASSFWRSSGSTEQFF.

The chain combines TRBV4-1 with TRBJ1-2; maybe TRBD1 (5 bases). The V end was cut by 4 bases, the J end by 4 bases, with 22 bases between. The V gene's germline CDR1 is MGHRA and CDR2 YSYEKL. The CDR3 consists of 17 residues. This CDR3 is CASSRGGTYIAPYGYTF. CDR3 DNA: TGCGCCAGCAGCCGGGGAGGGACCTACATTGCCCCCTATGGCTACACCTTC.

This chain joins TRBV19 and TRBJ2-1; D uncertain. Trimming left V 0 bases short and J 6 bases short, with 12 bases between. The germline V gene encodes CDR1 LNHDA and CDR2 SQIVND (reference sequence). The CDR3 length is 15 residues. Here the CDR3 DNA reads TGTGCCAGTAGTATAGATCCCCCAATACGCAATGAGCAGTTCTTC. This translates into CASSIDPPIRNEQFF.

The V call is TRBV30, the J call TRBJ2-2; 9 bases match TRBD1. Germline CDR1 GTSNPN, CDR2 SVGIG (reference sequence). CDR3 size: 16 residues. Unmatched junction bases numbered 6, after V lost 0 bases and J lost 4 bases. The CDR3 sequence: CAWSVFWTGATGELFF. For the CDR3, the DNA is TGTGCCTGGAGTGTATTTTGGACAGGGGCCACCGGGGAGCTGTTTTTT.

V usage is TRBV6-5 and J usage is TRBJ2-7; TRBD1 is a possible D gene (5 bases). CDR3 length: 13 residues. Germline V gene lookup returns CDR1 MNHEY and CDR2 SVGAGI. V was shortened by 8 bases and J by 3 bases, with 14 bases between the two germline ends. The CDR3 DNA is TGTGCCAGCTCCCCAGGGTCCCTCTACGAGCAGTACTTC. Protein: CASSPGSLYEQYF.

The CDR3 coding sequence is TGTGCCAGCAGCCAATCTGTGGGCAGGGCGGTCACTGAAGCTTTCTTT. Translation: CASSQSVGRAVTEAFF. J is TRBJ1-1 and V is TRBV16; possible D gene TRBD1, 5 bases. The CDR3 is 16 residues long. Germline CDR1 is KGHSY and CDR2 is FQNENV. V gave up 0 bases and J gave up 4 bases, with 15 bases separating them.

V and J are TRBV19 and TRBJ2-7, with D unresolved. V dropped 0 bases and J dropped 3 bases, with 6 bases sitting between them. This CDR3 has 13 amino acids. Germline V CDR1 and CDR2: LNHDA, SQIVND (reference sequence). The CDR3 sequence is CASSIDSFYEQYF. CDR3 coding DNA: TGTGCCAGTAGTATAGACTCATTCTACGAGCAGTACTTC.

This chain's CDR3 is CASSIDLLAGHSTDTQYF. CDR3 bases: TGTGCCAGTAGTATAGATCTATTAGCGGGACATAGCACAGATACGCAGTATTTT. The chain links TRBV19 to TRBJ2-3; 8 bases align to TRBD2. Germline CDR1 LNHDA, CDR2 SQIVND (reference sequence). This CDR3 is built from 18 residues. V shed 0 bases, J shed 0 bases, and the junction held 8 bases outside the gene matches.